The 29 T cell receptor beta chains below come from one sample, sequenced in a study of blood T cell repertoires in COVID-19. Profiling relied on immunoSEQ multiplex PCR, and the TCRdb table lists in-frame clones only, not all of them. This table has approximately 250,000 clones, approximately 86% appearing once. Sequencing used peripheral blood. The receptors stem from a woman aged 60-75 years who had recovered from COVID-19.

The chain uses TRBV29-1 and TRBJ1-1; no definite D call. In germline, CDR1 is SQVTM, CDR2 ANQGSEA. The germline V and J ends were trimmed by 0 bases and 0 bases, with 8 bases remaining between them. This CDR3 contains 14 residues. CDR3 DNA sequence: TGCAGCGTTGAAGATCCTTACATGAACACTGAAGCTTTCTTT. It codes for CSVEDPYMNTEAFF.

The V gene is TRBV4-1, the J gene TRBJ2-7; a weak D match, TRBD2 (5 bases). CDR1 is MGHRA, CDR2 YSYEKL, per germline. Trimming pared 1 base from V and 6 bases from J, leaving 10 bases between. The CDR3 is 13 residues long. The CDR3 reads CASSQARGFEQYF. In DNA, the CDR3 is TGCGCCAGCAGCCAAGCCCGCGGGTTCGAGCAGTACTTC.

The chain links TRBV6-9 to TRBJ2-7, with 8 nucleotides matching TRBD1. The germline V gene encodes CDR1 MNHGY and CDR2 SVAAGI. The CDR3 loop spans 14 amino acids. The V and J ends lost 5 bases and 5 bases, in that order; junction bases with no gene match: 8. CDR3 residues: CASSETGAYDEQYF. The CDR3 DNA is TGTGCCAGCAGTGAGACAGGGGCGTACGACGAGCAGTACTTC.

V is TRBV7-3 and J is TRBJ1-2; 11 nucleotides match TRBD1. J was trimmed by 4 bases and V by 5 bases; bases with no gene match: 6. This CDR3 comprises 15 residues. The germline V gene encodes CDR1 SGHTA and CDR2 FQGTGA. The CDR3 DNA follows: TGTGCCAGCAGCGAGGGACAGGGGGACGTCTATGGCTACACCTTC. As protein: CASSEGQGDVYGYTF.

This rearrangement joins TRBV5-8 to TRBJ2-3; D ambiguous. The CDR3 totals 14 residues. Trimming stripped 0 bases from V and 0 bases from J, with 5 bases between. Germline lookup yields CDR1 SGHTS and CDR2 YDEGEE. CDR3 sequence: CASSLAESTDTQYF. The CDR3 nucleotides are TGTGCCAGCAGCTTGGCTGAGAGCACAGATACGCAGTATTTT.

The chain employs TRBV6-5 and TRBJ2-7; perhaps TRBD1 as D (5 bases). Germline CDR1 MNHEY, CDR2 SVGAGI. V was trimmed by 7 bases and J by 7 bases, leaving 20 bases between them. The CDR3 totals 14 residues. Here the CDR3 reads CASTPPQGGSEQYF. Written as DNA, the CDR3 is TGTGCCAGCACCCCACCTCAGGGCGGATCAGAGCAGTACTTC.

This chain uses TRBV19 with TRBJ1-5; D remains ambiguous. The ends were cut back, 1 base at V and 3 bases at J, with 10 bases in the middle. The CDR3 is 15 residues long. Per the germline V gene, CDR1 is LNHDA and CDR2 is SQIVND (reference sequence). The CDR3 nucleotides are TGTGCCAGTAGTATAGGCGGGCGGTACAATCAGCCCCAGCATTTT. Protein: CASSIGGRYNQPQHF.

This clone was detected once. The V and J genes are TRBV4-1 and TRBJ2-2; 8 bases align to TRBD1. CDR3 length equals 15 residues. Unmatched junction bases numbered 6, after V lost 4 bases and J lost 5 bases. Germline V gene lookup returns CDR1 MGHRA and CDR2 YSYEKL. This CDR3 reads CASSLGQVRTGELFF. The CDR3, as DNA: TGCGCCAGCAGCCTGGGACAGGTACGGACCGGGGAGCTGTTTTTT.

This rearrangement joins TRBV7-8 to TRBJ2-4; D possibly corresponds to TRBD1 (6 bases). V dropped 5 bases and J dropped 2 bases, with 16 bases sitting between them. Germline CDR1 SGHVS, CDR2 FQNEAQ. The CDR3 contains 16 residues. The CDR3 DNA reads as TGTGCCAGCAGCGAAGGGGGATATAGAACCAAAAACATTCAGTACTTC. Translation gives CASSEGGYRTKNIQYF. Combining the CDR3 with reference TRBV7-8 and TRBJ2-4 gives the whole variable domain GAGVSQSPRYKVAKRGQDVALRCDPISGHVSLFWYQQALGQGPEFLTYFQNEAQLDKSGLPSDRFFAERPEGSVSTLKIQRTQQEDSAVYLCASSEGGYRTKNIQYFGAGTRLSVL.

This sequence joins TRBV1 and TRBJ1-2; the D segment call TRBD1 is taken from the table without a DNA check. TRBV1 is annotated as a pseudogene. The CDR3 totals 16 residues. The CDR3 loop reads CTNPFGTHQRNYGYTF. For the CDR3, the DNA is TGCACCAACCCTTTTGGGACACACCAGAGGAACTATGGCTACACCTTC.

The CDR3 DNA is TGTGCCAGCAGTTACTCTTGGACAGGGGTCTACGAGCAGTACTTC. Protein sequence: CASSYSWTGVYEQYF. This chain connects TRBV6-5 to TRBJ2-7; 9 bases agree with TRBD1. With V trimmed by 0 bases and J by 3 bases, 3 bases remained unmatched. The CDR3 has 15 amino acids. Germline assignment: CDR1 MNHEY and CDR2 SVGAGI.

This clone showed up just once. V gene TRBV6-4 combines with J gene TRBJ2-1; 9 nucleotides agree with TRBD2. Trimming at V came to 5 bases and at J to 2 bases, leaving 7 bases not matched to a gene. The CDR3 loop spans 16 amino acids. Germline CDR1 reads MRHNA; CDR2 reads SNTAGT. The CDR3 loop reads CASSPQSGGTYNEQFF. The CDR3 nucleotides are TGTGCCAGCAGTCCTCAAAGCGGGGGGACCTACAATGAGCAGTTCTTC.

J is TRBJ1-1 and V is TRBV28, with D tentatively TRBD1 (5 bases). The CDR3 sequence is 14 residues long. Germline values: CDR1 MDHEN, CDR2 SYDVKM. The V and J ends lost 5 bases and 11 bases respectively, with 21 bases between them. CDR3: CASSPARGDWVAFF. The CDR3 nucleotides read TGTGCCAGCAGTCCAGCGCGGGGCGATTGGGTCGCTTTCTTT.

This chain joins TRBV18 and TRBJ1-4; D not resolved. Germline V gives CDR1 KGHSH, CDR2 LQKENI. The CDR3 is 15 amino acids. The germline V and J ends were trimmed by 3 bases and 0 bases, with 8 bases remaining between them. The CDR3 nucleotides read TGTGCCAGCTCACCGCGAGTAGCAACTAATGAAAAACTGTTTTTT. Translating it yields CASSPRVATNEKLFF.

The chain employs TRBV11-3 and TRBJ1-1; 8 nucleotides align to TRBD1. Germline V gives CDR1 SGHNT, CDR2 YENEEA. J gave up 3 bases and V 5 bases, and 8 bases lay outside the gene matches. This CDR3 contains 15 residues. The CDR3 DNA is TGTGCCAGCAGCCTGAGGACAGGGCGAGACACTGAAGCTTTCTTT. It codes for CASSLRTGRDTEAFF.

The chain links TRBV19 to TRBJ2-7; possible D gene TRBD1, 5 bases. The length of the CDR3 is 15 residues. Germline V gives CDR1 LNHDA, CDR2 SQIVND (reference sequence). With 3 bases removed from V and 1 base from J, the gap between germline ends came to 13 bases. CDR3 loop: CASSIQPGLSYEQYF. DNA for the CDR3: TGTGCCAGTAGTATCCAGCCAGGGCTTTCCTACGAGCAGTACTTC.

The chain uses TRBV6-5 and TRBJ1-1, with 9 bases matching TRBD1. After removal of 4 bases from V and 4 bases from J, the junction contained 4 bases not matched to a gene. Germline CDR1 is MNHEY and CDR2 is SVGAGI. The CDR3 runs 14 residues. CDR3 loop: CASSWDREVTEAFF. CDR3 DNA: TGTGCCAGCAGTTGGGACAGGGAGGTCACTGAAGCTTTCTTT.

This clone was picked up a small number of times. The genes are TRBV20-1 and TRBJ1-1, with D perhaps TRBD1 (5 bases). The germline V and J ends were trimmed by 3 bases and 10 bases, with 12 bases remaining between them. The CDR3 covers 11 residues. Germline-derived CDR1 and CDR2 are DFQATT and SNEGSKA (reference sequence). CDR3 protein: CSARTDRRAFF. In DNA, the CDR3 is TGCAGTGCTAGGACCGACAGACGAGCTTTCTTT.

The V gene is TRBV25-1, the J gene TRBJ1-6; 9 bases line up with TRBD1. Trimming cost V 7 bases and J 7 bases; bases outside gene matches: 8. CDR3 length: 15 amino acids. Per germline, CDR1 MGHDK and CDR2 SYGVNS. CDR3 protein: CASTAGQGWNSPLHF. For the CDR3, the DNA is TGTGCCAGCACCGCGGGACAGGGTTGGAATTCACCCCTCCACTTT.

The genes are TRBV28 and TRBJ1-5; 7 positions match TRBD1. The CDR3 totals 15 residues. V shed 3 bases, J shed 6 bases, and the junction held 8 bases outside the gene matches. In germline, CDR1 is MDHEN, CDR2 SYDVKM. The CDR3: CASSLVDRETQPQHF. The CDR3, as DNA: TGTGCCAGCAGTTTGGTTGACAGGGAAACTCAGCCCCAGCATTTT.

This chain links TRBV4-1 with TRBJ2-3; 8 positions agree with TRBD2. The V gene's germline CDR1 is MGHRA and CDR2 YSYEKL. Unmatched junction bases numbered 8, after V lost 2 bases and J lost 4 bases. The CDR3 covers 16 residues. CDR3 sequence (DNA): TGCGCCAGCAGCCAATGGACTAGCCCCACAGCAGATACGCAGTATTTT. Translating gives CASSQWTSPTADTQYF.

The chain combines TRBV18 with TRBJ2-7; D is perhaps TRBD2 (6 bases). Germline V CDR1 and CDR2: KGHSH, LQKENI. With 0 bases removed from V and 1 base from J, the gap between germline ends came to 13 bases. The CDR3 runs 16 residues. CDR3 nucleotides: TGTGCCAGCTCACCACCTTTTCCGGGGGATTCCTACGAGCAGTACTTC. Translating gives CASSPPFPGDSYEQYF.

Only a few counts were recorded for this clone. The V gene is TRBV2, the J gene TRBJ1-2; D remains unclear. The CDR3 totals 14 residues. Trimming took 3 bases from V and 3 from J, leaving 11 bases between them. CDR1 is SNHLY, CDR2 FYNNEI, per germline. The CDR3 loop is CASSDSGVDYGYTF. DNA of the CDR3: TGTGCCAGCAGTGATTCCGGGGTTGACTATGGCTACACCTTC.

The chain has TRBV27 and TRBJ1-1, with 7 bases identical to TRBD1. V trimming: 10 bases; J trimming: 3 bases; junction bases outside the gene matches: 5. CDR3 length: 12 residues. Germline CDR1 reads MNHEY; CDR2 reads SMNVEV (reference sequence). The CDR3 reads CANHQGDTEAFF. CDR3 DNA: TGTGCCAACCATCAGGGGGACACTGAAGCTTTCTTT.

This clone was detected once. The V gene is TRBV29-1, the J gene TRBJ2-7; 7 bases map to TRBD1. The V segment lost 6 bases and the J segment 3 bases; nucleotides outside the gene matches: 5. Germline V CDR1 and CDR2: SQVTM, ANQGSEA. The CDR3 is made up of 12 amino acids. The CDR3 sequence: CSVSDRFYEQYF. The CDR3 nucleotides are TGCAGCGTCTCGGACAGGTTCTACGAGCAGTACTTC.

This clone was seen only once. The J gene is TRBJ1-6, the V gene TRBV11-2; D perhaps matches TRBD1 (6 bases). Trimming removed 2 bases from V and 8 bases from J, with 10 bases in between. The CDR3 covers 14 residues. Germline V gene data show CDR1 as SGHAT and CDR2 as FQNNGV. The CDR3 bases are TGTGCCAGCAGCTTACACAGGGCCGATTCACCCCTCCACTTT. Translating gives CASSLHRADSPLHF.

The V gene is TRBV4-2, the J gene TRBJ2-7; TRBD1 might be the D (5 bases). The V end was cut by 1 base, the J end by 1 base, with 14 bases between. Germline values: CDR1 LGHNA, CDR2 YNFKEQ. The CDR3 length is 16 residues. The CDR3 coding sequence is TGTGCCAGCAGCCAAGGTGTTGGGGCTATTTCCTACGAGCAGTACTTC. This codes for CASSQGVGAISYEQYF.

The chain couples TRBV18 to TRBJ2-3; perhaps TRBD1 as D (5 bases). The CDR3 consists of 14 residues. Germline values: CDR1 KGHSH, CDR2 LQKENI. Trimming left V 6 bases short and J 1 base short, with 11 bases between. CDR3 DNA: TGTGCCAGCTCCCCGCTACAGGGCACAGATACGCAGTATTTT. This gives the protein CASSPLQGTDTQYF. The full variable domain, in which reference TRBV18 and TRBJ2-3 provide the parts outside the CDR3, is NAGVMQNPRHLVRRRGQEARLRCSPMKGHSHVYWYRQLPEEGLKFMVYLQKENIIDESGMPKERFSAEFPKEGPSILRIQQVVRGDSAAYFCASSPLQGTDTQYFGPGTRLTVL.

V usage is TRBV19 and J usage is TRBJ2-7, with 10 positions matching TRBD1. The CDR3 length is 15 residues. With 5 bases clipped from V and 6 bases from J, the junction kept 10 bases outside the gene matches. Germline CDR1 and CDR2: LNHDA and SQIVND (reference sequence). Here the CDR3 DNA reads TGTGCCAGTAGTCCGGGGACAGGGGTTGTAGGCGAGCAGTACTTC. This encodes CASSPGTGVVGEQYF.